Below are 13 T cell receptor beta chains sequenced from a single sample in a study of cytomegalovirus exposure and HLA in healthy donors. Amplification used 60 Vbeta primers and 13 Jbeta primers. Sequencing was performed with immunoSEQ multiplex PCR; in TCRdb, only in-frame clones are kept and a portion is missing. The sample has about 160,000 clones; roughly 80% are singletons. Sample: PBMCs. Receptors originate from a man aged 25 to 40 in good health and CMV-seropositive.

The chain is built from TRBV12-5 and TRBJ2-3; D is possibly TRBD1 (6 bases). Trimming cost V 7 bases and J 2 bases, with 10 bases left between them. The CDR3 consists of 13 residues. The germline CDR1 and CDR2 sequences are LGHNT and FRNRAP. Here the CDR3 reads CASAWTDTDTQYF. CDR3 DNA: TGTGCTAGTGCTTGGACAGACACAGATACGCAGTATTTT.

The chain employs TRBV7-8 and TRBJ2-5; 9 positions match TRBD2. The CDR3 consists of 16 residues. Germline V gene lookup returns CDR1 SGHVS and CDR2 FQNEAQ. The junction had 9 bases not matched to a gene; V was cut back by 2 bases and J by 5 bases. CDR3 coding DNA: TGTGCCAGCAGCTTATACCTAGCGGGGCTGGGGGAGACCCAGTACTTC. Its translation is CASSLYLAGLGETQYF.

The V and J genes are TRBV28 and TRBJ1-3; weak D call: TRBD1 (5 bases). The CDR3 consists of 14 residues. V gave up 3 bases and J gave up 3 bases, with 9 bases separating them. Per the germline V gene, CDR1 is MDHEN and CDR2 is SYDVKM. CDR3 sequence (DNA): TGTGCCAGCAGTTTGGGGGGGGATGGAAACACCATATATTTT. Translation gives CASSLGGDGNTIYF.

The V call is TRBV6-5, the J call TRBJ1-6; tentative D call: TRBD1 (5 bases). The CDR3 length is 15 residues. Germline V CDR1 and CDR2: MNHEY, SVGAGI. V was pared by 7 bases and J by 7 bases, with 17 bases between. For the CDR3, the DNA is TGTGCCAGCATTCCCAGGGCGGGATGGAATTCACCCCTCCACTTT. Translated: CASIPRAGWNSPLHF.

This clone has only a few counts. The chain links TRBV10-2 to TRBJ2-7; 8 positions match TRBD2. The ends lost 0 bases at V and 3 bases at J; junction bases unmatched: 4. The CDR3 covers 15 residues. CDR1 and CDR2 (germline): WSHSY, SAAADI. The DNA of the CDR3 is TGCGCCAGCAGTGAGTCGGAGCGGGAGAGCTACGAGCAGTACTTC. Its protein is CASSESERESYEQYF.

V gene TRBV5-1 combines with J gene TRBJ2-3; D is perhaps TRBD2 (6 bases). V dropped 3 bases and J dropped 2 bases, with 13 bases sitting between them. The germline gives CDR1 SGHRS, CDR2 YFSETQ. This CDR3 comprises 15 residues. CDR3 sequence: CASSSRGRYTDTQYF. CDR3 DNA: TGCGCCAGCAGCTCGCGGGGCAGATACACAGATACGCAGTATTTT. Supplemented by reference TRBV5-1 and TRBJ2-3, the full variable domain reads KAGVTQTPRYLIKTRGQQVTLSCSPISGHRSVSWYQQTPGQGLQFLFEYFSETQRNKGNFPGRFSGRQFSNSRSEMNVSTLELGDSALYLCASSSRGRYTDTQYFGPGTRLTVL.

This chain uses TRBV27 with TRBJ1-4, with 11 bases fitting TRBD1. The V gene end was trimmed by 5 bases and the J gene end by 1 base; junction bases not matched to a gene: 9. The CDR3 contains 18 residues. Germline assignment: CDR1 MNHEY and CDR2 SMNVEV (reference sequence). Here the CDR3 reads CASSQDRGQAGTNEKLFF. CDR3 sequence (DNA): TGTGCCAGCAGTCAGGACAGGGGGCAAGCTGGAACTAATGAAAAACTGTTTTTT.

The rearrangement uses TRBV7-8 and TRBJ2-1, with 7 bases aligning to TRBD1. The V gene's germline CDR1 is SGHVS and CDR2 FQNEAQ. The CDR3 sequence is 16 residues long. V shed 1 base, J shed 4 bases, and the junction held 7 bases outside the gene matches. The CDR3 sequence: CASSLGSRGQYNEQFF. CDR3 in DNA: TGTGCCAGCAGCTTAGGTTCCAGGGGACAGTACAATGAGCAGTTCTTC.

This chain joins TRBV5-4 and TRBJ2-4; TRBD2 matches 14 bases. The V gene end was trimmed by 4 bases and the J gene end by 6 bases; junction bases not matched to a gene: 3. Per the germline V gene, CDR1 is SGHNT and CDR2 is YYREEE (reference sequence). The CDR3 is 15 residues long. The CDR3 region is CASSGTSGGRNIQYF. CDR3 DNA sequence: TGTGCCAGCAGCGGGACTAGCGGGGGACGAAACATTCAGTACTTC.

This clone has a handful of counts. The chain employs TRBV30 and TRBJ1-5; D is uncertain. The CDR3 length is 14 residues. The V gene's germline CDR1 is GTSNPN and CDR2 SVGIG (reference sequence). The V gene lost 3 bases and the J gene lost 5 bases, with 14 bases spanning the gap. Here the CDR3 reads CAWSSVSTDQPQHF. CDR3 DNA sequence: TGTGCCTGGAGCAGCGTTTCCACCGATCAGCCCCAGCATTTT.

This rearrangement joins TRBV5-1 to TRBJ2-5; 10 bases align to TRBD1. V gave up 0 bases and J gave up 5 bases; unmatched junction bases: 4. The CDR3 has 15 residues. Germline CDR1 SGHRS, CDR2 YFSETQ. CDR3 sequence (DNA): TGCGCCAGCAGCTTGGCCGGACAGGGGGAGGAGACCCAGTACTTC. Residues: CASSLAGQGEETQYF.

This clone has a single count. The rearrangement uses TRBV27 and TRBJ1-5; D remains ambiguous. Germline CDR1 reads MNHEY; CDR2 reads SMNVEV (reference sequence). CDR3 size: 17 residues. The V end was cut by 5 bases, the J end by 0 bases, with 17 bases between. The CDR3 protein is CASSRRNTGNSNQPQHF. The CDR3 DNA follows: TGTGCCAGCAGTCGGAGGAACACCGGGAATAGCAATCAGCCCCAGCATTTT.

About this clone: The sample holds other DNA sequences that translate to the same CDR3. CDR3 sequence reads: CASSVAQNTEAFF. CDR3 coding DNA: TGTGCCAGCAGCGTAGCACAAAACACTGAAGCTTTCTTT. The chain carries TRBV9 and TRBJ1-1; D gene ambiguous. This CDR3 region has 13 residues. Trimming took 0 bases from V and 2 from J, leaving 5 bases between them. Germline CDR1 is SGDLS and CDR2 is YYNGEE. The full variable domain, its missing parts supplied by reference TRBV9 and TRBJ1-1, is DSGVTQTPKHLITATGQRVTLRCSPRSGDLSVYWYQQSLDQGLQFLIQYYNGEERAKGNILERFSAQQFPDLHSELNLSSLELGDSALYFCASSVAQNTEAFFGQGTRLTVV.